Each of the 26 T cell receptor beta chains below was sequenced from the same sample in a study of T-cell memory formation after mild COVID-19. Each CDR3 protein gets one entry after TCRdb re-called the 5' RACE reads with MiXCR. The table lists about 340,000 distinct CDR3 sequences, 14% of them singletons. The sample comprised PBMCs or a T cell subset sorted from them (not recorded which). Source of these receptors: a man between 18 and 35 years old who had mild COVID-19 (a few samples of this study predate the infection). Cell type and time point are not known.

This clonotype was detected a few times. The chain uses TRBV6-2 or TRBV6-3 and TRBJ2-5; TRBD1 might be the D (6 bases). Deletions cut 6 bases from V and 9 bases from J, with 20 bases between. The CDR3 loop spans 14 amino acids. Germline V gene lookup returns CDR1 MNHEY and CDR2 SVGEGT. The CDR3 sequence: CASRYRQVSEAQYF. The CDR3 bases are TGTGCCAGCAGATATAGACAGGTGTCGGAGGCCCAGTACTTC.

The CDR3 DNA is TGTGCCATCAGTGGGAGAAATAACTACGAGCAGTACTTC. Its protein is CAISGRNNYEQYF. The rearrangement joins TRBV10-3 to TRBJ2-7; D is uncertain. The germline V gene has CDR1 ENHRY and CDR2 SYGVKD. The V end was cut by 4 bases, the J end by 3 bases, with 10 bases between. The CDR3 has 13 residues.

This rearrangement joins TRBV30 to TRBJ1-1, with unresolved D. This CDR3 is 14 amino acids long. V gave up 8 bases and J gave up 1 base, with 17 bases separating them. Germline loops: CDR1 GTSNPN, CDR2 SVGIG (reference sequence). The CDR3: CAGLKRYSNTEAFF. CDR3 nucleotide sequence: TGTGCCGGACTAAAACGATATTCGAACACTGAAGCTTTCTTT.

This sequence joins TRBV23-1 and TRBJ2-5, with TRBD2 identical over 8 bases. TRBV23-1 falls under the ORF class, with uncertain function. The V segment lost 9 bases and the J segment 1 base; nucleotides outside the gene matches: 4. This CDR3 spans 13 amino acids. The CDR3, as DNA: TGCGCCAGGACGGGGGGGGGCCAAGAGACCCAGTACTTC. This codes for CARTGGGQETQYF.

The chain joins TRBV6-4 to TRBJ2-1, with D possibly matching TRBD2 (5 bases). The V gene lost 6 bases and the J gene lost 3 bases, with 12 bases spanning the gap. The CDR3 contains 14 residues. The germline V gene has CDR1 MRHNA and CDR2 SNTAGT. The CDR3 bases are TGTGCCAGCAGGACTCCTACTAGCTACAATGAGCAGTTCTTC. Encoded protein: CASRTPTSYNEQFF.

This clonotype has a handful of counts. The chain joins TRBV5-1 to TRBJ1-1; TRBD1 matches at 7 bases. The V and J ends lost 4 bases and 1 base, in that order; junction bases with no gene match: 7. CDR3 length equals 15 residues. The germline V gene encodes CDR1 SGHRS and CDR2 YFSETQ. This CDR3 reads CASSDPRTGNTEAFF. The CDR3 coding sequence is TGCGCCAGCAGCGATCCTCGGACAGGGAACACTGAAGCTTTCTTT.

This clonotype appeared once. This chain connects TRBV20-1 to TRBJ2-3, with 12 bases identical to TRBD2. The CDR3 loop spans 14 amino acids. CDR1 is DFQATT, CDR2 SNEGSKA, per germline (reference sequence). V lost 2 bases, J lost 4 bases, and 1 base stayed unmatched. Written as DNA, the CDR3 is TGCAGTGCTAGACTAGCGGGGGGGCCAGATACGCAGTATTTT. Translated: CSARLAGGPDTQYF.

The rearrangement joins TRBV10-3 to TRBJ2-3; 7 bases align to TRBD2. J gave up 6 bases and V 10 bases, and 13 bases lay outside the gene matches. This CDR3 region has 14 residues. The V gene's germline CDR1 is ENHRY and CDR2 SYGVKD. The CDR3 loop reads CATVKREGYDTQYF. CDR3 coding DNA: TGTGCCACCGTAAAGCGGGAAGGGTACGATACGCAGTATTTT.

This chain uses TRBV19 with TRBJ1-4; 9 bases fit TRBD1. CDR1 and CDR2 (germline): LNHDA, SQIVND (reference sequence). The V gene end was trimmed by 5 bases and the J gene end by 5 bases; junction bases not matched to a gene: 6. This CDR3 spans 15 amino acids. The CDR3 sequence is CASSPQQGANEKLFF. CDR3 in DNA: TGTGCCAGTAGTCCCCAACAGGGGGCGAATGAAAAACTGTTTTTT.

The chain has TRBV6-2 or TRBV6-3 and TRBJ2-7; D unclear. The CDR3 spans 12 residues. V was cut by 6 bases and J by 7 bases, with 13 bases left in between. The germline gives CDR1 MNHEY, CDR2 SVGEGT. CDR3 in amino acids: CASSRPGKEQYF. CDR3 nucleotide sequence: TGTGCCAGCAGCCGACCTGGAAAAGAGCAGTACTTC.

V usage is TRBV27 and J usage is TRBJ1-1; no firm D call. The germline V gene has CDR1 MNHEY and CDR2 SMNVEV (reference sequence). V lost 3 bases and J 6 bases, leaving 11 bases between the germline ends. There are 13 residues in the CDR3. CDR3 sequence reads: CASSFSVVAEAFF. The CDR3 DNA follows: TGTGCCAGCAGTTTCTCGGTGGTCGCTGAAGCTTTCTTT.

The sample holds many counts of this clonotype. The chain employs TRBV5-1 and TRBJ2-1, with 7 nucleotides matching TRBD2. The J segment lost 5 bases and the V segment lost 6 bases, leaving 8 bases of the junction unmatched. This CDR3 region has 14 residues. Germline V CDR1 and CDR2: SGHRS, YFSETQ. CDR3 in amino acids: CASILERGHNEQFF. In DNA, the CDR3 is TGCGCCAGCATCCTTGAGCGGGGCCACAATGAGCAGTTCTTC.

This clonotype was recorded at least ten times. The chain couples TRBV7-2 to TRBJ1-2; D is unclear. The CDR3 has 12 residues. Trimming cost V 2 bases and J 8 bases, with 9 bases left between them. From germline, CDR1 is SGHTA and CDR2 FQGNSA. The CDR3: CASSLLPWGYTF. In nucleotides, the CDR3 is TGTGCCAGCAGCTTACTTCCTTGGGGCTACACCTTC.

Ten or more counts support this clonotype. The chain recombines TRBV6-4 with TRBJ2-3, with no clear D. The V and J ends lost 0 bases and 2 bases respectively, with 3 bases between them. This CDR3 has 13 amino acids. CDR1 MRHNA and CDR2 SNTAGT come from the germline V gene. The CDR3 loop is CASSDSTTDTQYF. The CDR3 DNA sequence: TGTGCCAGCAGTGACTCGACCACAGATACGCAGTATTTT.

This clonotype was seen more than once but under ten times. The V and J genes are TRBV7-9 and TRBJ2-3, with D unresolved. The CDR3 runs 14 residues. Trimming removed 1 base at V and 2 bases at J, with 7 bases between. Germline assignment: CDR1 SEHNR and CDR2 FQNEAQ (reference sequence). CDR3 amino acids: CASSLGRLTDTQYF. CDR3 coding DNA: TGTGCCAGCAGCTTAGGGCGCCTCACAGATACGCAGTATTTT.

Many counts were recorded for this clonotype. The chain carries TRBV4-3 and TRBJ2-3, with D possibly TRBD2 on 5 matching bases. Trimming took 2 bases from V and 0 from J, leaving 18 bases between them. CDR3 size: 18 residues. Germline CDR1 is LGHNA and CDR2 is YSLEER. The CDR3 region has the DNA TGCGCCAGCAGCCAACCGATGAGCCCGGGGTTCAGCACAGATACGCAGTATTTT. The encoded protein is CASSQPMSPGFSTDTQYF.

There are a few counts of this clonotype. The J gene is TRBJ2-3, the V gene TRBV24-1; 9 bases align to TRBD1. The length of the CDR3 is 16 residues. Germline V CDR1 and CDR2: KGHDR, SFDVKD. After removal of 4 bases from V and 2 bases from J, the junction contained 6 bases not matched to a gene. CDR3: CATSDTGQGNTDTQYF. Here the CDR3 DNA reads TGTGCCACCAGTGACACGGGACAGGGTAACACAGATACGCAGTATTTT.

J is TRBJ1-2 and V is TRBV4-1, with D perhaps matching TRBD1 (6 bases). Per germline, CDR1 MGHRA and CDR2 YSYEKL. V was trimmed by 3 bases and J by 6 bases, leaving 29 bases between them. The CDR3 has 19 residues. CDR3 DNA sequence: TGCGCCAGCAGCCATCGCCACCCTTGGAACTGGCAGGGGAGGGATGGCTACACCTTC. This codes for CASSHRHPWNWQGRDGYTF.

V gene TRBV20-1 combines with J gene TRBJ2-3, with 11 bases aligning to TRBD2. The V gene's germline CDR1 is DFQATT and CDR2 SNEGSKA (reference sequence). V shed 3 bases, J shed 5 bases, and the junction held 7 bases outside the gene matches. This CDR3 contains 15 residues. Here the CDR3 DNA reads TGCAGTGCTAGGGAATTAGCGGGGGGGAAAGATACGCAGTATTTT. It is translated as CSARELAGGKDTQYF.

The chain employs TRBV27 and TRBJ2-5; D is uncertain. Germline-derived CDR1 and CDR2 are MNHEY and SMNVEV (reference sequence). The CDR3 is 14 amino acids. The V end was cut by 4 bases, the J end by 5 bases, with 14 bases between. The CDR3 sequence is CASSYLDSSETQYF. DNA of the CDR3: TGTGCCAGCAGTTATCTTGACTCCTCGGAGACCCAGTACTTC.

The chain couples TRBV4-3 to TRBJ2-2; no definite D call. The CDR3 length is 15 residues. Trimming cost V 4 bases and J 1 base, with 10 bases left between them. Germline V lookup: CDR1 LGHNA, CDR2 YSLEER. Here the CDR3 DNA reads TGCGCCAGCAGCCCTAGGTGGGGGAACACCGGGGAGCTGTTTTTT. Translation gives CASSPRWGNTGELFF.

The V gene is TRBV7-9, the J gene TRBJ1-2; D is unresolved. Germline CDR1 and CDR2: SEHNR and FQNEAQ (reference sequence). The CDR3 runs 13 residues. Trimming left V 5 bases short and J 6 bases short, with 13 bases between. CDR3 loop: CASSPPRTDGYTF. The DNA for the CDR3 is TGTGCCAGCAGCCCCCCCCGCACCGATGGCTACACCTTC. Full variable domain (outside the CDR3, taken from reference TRBV7-9 and TRBJ1-2): DTGVSQNPRHKITKRGQNVTFRCDPISEHNRLYWYRQTLGQGPEFLTYFQNEAQLEKSRLLSDRFSAERPKGSFSTLEIQRTEQGDSAMYLCASSPPRTDGYTFGSGTRLTVV.

J is TRBJ2-7 and V is TRBV20-1, with D tentatively TRBD1 (7 bases). In germline, CDR1 is DFQATT, CDR2 SNEGSKA (reference sequence). The CDR3 is 14 residues long. Trimming took off 3 bases at V and 2 bases at J, with 14 bases between the two ends. CDR3: CSARRDSATYEQYF. As DNA, the CDR3 is TGCAGTGCTAGGCGGGACAGTGCAACCTACGAGCAGTACTTC.

Many counts were recorded for this clonotype. The J gene is TRBJ2-1, the V gene TRBV5-1; the match to TRBD2 covers 8 bases. The V gene end was trimmed by 0 bases and the J gene end by 4 bases; junction bases not matched to a gene: 3. Germline V lookup: CDR1 SGHRS, CDR2 YFSETQ. CDR3 size: 15 residues. CDR3: CASSLVAGTYNEQFF. Here the CDR3 DNA reads TGCGCCAGCAGCTTGGTAGCGGGAACGTACAATGAGCAGTTCTTC. Complete variable domain (other parts from reference TRBV5-1 and TRBJ2-1): KAGVTQTPRYLIKTRGQQVTLSCSPISGHRSVSWYQQTPGQGLQFLFEYFSETQRNKGNFPGRFSGRQFSNSRSEMNVSTLELGDSALYLCASSLVAGTYNEQFFGPGTRLTVL.

This chain uses TRBV15 with TRBJ1-5, with no clear D. CDR1 LNHNV and CDR2 YYDKDF come from the germline V gene (reference sequence). The CDR3 contains 15 residues. The V and J ends lost 0 bases and 9 bases respectively, with 15 bases between them. CDR3 in DNA: TGTGCCACCAGCAGAGATTTCGGGGAGGAGAGGCCCCAGCATTTT. Translation gives CATSRDFGEERPQHF.

Turning to this clonotype: Since a much larger clone is just one base distant, this may be a read error. This chain joins TRBV5-1 and TRBJ1-5; D is undetermined. Germline V gene sequence: CDR1 SGHRS, CDR2 YFSETQ. The CDR3 spans 14 residues. This chain's CDR3 is CASSSGPNDQPQQF. The CDR3 DNA reads as TGCGCCAGCAGCTCGGGCCCAAACGATCAGCCCCAGCAATTT.